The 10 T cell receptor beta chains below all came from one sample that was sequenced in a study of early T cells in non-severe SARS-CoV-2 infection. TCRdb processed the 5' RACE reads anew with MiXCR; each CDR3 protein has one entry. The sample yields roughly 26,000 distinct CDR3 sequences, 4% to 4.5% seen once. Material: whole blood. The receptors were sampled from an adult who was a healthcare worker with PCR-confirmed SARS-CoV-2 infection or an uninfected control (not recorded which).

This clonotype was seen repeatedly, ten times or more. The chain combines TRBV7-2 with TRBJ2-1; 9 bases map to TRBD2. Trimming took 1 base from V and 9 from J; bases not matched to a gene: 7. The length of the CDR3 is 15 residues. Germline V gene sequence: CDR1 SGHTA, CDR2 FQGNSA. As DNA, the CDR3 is TGTGCCAGCAGCTTAGACGGCGGGAGGGTCGGTGAGCAGTTCTTC. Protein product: CASSLDGGRVGEQFF.

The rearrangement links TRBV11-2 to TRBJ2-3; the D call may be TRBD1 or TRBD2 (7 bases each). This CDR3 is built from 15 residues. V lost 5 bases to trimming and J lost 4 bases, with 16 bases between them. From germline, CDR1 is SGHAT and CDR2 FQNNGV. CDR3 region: CASSGRGTMSDTQYF. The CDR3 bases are TGTGCCAGCAGCGGCAGGGGGACTATGTCAGATACGCAGTATTTT.

The CDR3 loop is CASSQIGTVSGYTF. CDR3 in DNA: TGTGCCAGTAGTCAAATCGGGACAGTCTCTGGCTACACCTTC. The V gene is TRBV19, the J gene TRBJ1-2, with TRBD1 matching over 7 bases. The germline gives CDR1 LNHDA, CDR2 SQIVND (reference sequence). The V segment lost 5 bases and the J segment 7 bases; nucleotides outside the gene matches: 10. CDR3 length: 14 amino acids.

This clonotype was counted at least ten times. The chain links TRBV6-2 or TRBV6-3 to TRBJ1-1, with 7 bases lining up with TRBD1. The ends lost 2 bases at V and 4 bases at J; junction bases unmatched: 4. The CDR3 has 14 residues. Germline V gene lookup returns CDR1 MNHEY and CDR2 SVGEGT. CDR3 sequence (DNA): TGTGCCAGCAGTTACCGGACAGGACTCACTGAAGCTTTCTTT. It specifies CASSYRTGLTEAFF.

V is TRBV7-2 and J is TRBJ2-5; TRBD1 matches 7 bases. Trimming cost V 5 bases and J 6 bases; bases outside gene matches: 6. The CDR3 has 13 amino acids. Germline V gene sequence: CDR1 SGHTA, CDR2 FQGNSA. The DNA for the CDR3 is TGTGCCAGCAGCGTCGACAGGGTTCAGACCCAGTACTTC. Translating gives CASSVDRVQTQYF.

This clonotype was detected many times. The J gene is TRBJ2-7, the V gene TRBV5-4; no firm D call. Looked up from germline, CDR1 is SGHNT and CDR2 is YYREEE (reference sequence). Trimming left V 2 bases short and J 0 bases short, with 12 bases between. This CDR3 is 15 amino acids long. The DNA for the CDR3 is TGTGCCAGCAGCTTATCAGTTACAAGCTCCTACGAGCAGTACTTC. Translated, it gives CASSLSVTSSYEQYF.

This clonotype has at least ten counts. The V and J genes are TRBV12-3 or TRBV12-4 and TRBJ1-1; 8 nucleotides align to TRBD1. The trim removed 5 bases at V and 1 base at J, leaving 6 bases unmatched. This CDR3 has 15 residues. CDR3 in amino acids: CASSQDRGWNTEAFF. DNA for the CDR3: TGTGCCAGCAGTCAAGACAGGGGATGGAACACTGAAGCTTTCTTT.

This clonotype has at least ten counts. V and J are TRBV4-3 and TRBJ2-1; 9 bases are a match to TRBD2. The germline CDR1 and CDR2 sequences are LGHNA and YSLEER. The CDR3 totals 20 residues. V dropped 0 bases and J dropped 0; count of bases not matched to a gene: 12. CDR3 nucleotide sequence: TGCGCCAGCAGCCAAGATCCGTGGTCTAGCGGGACCAGCTCCTACAATGAGCAGTTCTTC. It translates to CASSQDPWSSGTSSYNEQFF.

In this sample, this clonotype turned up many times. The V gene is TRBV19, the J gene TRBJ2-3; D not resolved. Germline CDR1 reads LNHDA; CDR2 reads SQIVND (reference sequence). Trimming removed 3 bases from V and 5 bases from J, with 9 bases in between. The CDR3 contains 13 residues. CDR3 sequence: CASSIIVGDTQYF. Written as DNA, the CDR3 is TGTGCCAGTAGTATTATCGTGGGAGATACGCAGTATTTT.

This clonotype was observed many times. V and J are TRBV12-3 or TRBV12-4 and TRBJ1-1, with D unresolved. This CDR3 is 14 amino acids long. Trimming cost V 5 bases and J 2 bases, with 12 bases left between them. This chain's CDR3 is CASSPPRGNTEAFF. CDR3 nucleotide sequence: TGTGCCAGCAGTCCCCCCCGGGGAAACACTGAAGCTTTCTTT.